These 18 T cell receptor beta chains were sequenced from one sample in a study of cytomegalovirus exposure and HLA in healthy donors. The PCR employed 60 Vbeta primers together with 13 Jbeta primers. Only in-frame clones appear in the TCRdb table, and some are missing; sequencing was by immunoSEQ multiplex PCR. The sample has nearly 200,000 clones; roughly three quarters are singletons. Source material: PBMCs. These receptors were obtained from a male donor in good health and CMV-seropositive.

This sequence joins TRBV6-6 and TRBJ2-3, with TRBD2 matching over 9 bases. This CDR3 contains 16 residues. In germline, CDR1 is MNHNY, CDR2 SVGAGI (reference sequence). After removal of 5 bases from V and 5 bases from J, the junction contained 11 bases not matched to a gene. CDR3 sequence: CASSPRASGTVDTQYF. For the CDR3, the DNA is TGTGCCAGCAGTCCCCGAGCTAGCGGGACGGTAGATACGCAGTATTTT.

The chain carries TRBV5-4 and TRBJ2-4; possibly TRBD2 for D (6 bases). Germline lookup yields CDR1 SGHNT and CDR2 YYREEE (reference sequence). This CDR3 has 12 amino acids. Trimming left V 5 bases short and J 9 bases short, with 12 bases between. CDR3: CASSPGVGIQYF. Here the CDR3 DNA reads TGTGCCAGCAGTCCGGGGGTCGGCATTCAGTACTTC.

The CDR3 loop reads CASSQLATSYEQYF. CDR3 coding DNA: TGTGCCAGCAGCCAATTGGCGACATCCTACGAGCAGTACTTC. The chain joins TRBV7-2 to TRBJ2-7; no reliable D call. The CDR3 runs 14 residues. V was cut by 5 bases and J by 1 base, with 12 bases left in between. Germline V gene data show CDR1 as SGHTA and CDR2 as FQGNSA.

The J gene is TRBJ2-1, the V gene TRBV18, with TRBD2 identical over 10 bases. With V trimmed by 5 bases and J by 7 bases, 5 bases remained unmatched. The germline V gene has CDR1 KGHSH and CDR2 LQKENI. The CDR3 has 14 residues. CDR3 DNA: TGTGCCAGCTCAGGGGGACTAGCGAAAAATGAGCAGTTCTTC. It yields the protein CASSGGLAKNEQFF.

The rearrangement links TRBV5-4 to TRBJ2-1, with a weak D call TRBD2 (6 bases). Trimming left V 4 bases short and J 7 bases short, with 9 bases between. The CDR3 has 12 amino acids. CDR1 SGHNT and CDR2 YYREEE come from the germline V gene (reference sequence). In nucleotides, the CDR3 is TGTGCCAGCAGCCGGGCGGGGAATGAGCAGTTCTTC. As protein: CASSRAGNEQFF.

The chain couples TRBV11-2 to TRBJ2-7, with 10 bases aligning to TRBD2. The J segment lost 2 bases and the V segment lost 5 bases, leaving 6 bases of the junction unmatched. The CDR3 length is 15 residues. The germline CDR1 and CDR2 sequences are SGHAT and FQNNGV. Written as DNA, the CDR3 is TGTGCCAGCAGCCCTATAGCGGGAGGCACCTACGAGCAGTACTTC. Its translation is CASSPIAGGTYEQYF.

V usage is TRBV6-5 and J usage is TRBJ1-5; perhaps TRBD1 as D (5 bases). This CDR3 contains 14 residues. CDR1 MNHEY and CDR2 SVGAGI come from the germline V gene. V lost 6 bases and J lost 3, with 12 bases in between. In DNA, the CDR3 is TGTGCCAGCAGCAACACAGGTTCCAATCAGCCCCAGCATTTT. This sequence encodes CASSNTGSNQPQHF.

The chain couples TRBV5-1 to TRBJ2-3, with a weak D call TRBD1 (6 bases). The CDR3 has 14 amino acids. V was trimmed by 5 bases and J by 3 bases, leaving 13 bases between them. Germline V gene lookup returns CDR1 SGHRS and CDR2 YFSETQ. Written as DNA, the CDR3 is TGCGCCAGCAGGTTACAGGGTGGGACAGATACGCAGTATTTT. As protein: CASRLQGGTDTQYF.

The genes are TRBV5-1 and TRBJ1-1, with 12 bases identical to TRBD1. This CDR3 is built from 15 residues. V shed 7 bases and J 3 bases; nucleotides not matched to a gene: 7. Germline values: CDR1 SGHRS, CDR2 YFSETQ. The CDR3, as DNA: TGCGCCAGCTCGGGACAGGGGGCAGGGGACACTGAAGCTTTCTTT. Translation gives CASSGQGAGDTEAFF.

This clone showed up just a few times. The chain is built from TRBV4-2 and TRBJ2-1, with 11 nucleotides matching TRBD2. V trimming: 3 bases; J trimming: 9 bases; junction bases outside the gene matches: 7. This CDR3 has 15 amino acids. CDR1 is LGHNA, CDR2 YNFKEQ, per germline. As DNA, the CDR3 is TGTGCCAGCAGCCATCTAACTAGCGGGAGCCCTGAGCAGTTCTTC. It codes for CASSHLTSGSPEQFF.

This clone was observed a few times. This chain joins TRBV6-1 and TRBJ2-1; D is undetermined. The germline gives CDR1 MNHNS, CDR2 SASEGT. V lost 6 bases, J lost 0 bases, and 12 bases lay in between. The CDR3 extends over 15 amino acids. The CDR3 reads CASRTQVSSYNEQFF. The DNA for the CDR3 is TGTGCCAGCAGGACCCAGGTGAGCTCCTACAATGAGCAGTTCTTC.

The gene calls are TRBV6-5 and TRBJ1-2; 8 nucleotides match TRBD1. The germline CDR1 and CDR2 sequences are MNHEY and SVGAGI. This CDR3 is built from 13 residues. V gave up 2 bases and J gave up 9 bases; unmatched junction bases: 5. Here the CDR3 reads CASSYGQGASYTF. CDR3 DNA: TGTGCCAGCAGTTACGGGCAGGGGGCCAGCTACACCTTC.

A few counts support this clone. This chain connects TRBV11-2 to TRBJ2-2; D is uncertain. V was pared by 4 bases and J by 2 bases, with 14 bases between. The CDR3 totals 16 residues. From germline, CDR1 is SGHAT and CDR2 FQNNGV. CDR3 region: CASSSDTHINTGELFF. Here the CDR3 DNA reads TGTGCCAGCAGCTCCGACACACACATTAACACCGGGGAGCTGTTTTTT.

V usage is TRBV27 and J usage is TRBJ1-6; unclear D gene. Germline V lookup: CDR1 MNHEY, CDR2 SMNVEV (reference sequence). V lost 8 bases and J lost 6, with 17 bases in between. This CDR3 is 15 amino acids long. The CDR3 sequence: CASRAIPGRNSPLHF. In DNA, the CDR3 is TGTGCCAGCCGCGCTATCCCCGGTCGTAATTCACCCCTCCACTTT.

The chain couples TRBV7-6 to TRBJ2-1, with D possibly matching TRBD2 (6 bases). Germline-derived CDR1 and CDR2 are SGHVS and FNYEAQ. V lost 1 base to trimming and J lost 4 bases, with 23 bases between them. The CDR3 has 19 amino acids. The CDR3 DNA reads as TGTGCCAGCAGCTTAGATGATATTAGTGGGATAGCGGCTTACAATGAGCAGTTCTTC. This codes for CASSLDDISGIAAYNEQFF.

The rearrangement uses TRBV27 and TRBJ1-2, with TRBD1 matching over 8 bases. Germline CDR1 MNHEY, CDR2 SMNVEV (reference sequence). CDR3 length equals 14 residues. V shed 7 bases, J shed 7 bases, and the junction held 11 bases outside the gene matches. This CDR3 reads CASNPSGQVVGYTF. CDR3 nucleotides: TGTGCCAGCAATCCGTCGGGACAGGTGGTTGGCTACACCTTC.

This rearrangement joins TRBV30 to TRBJ1-6; 10 positions match TRBD1. The CDR3 is 13 residues long. Germline CDR1 reads GTSNPN; CDR2 reads SVGIG (reference sequence). After removal of 3 bases from V and 7 bases from J, the junction contained 0 bases not matched to a gene. The chain's CDR3 is CAWRGQGNSPLHF. CDR3 nucleotide sequence: TGTGCCTGGAGGGGACAGGGGAATTCACCCCTCCACTTT.

This clone was observed a handful of times. This CDR3 is CASSSLSGNTIYF. CDR3 in DNA: TGTGCCAGCAGTTCCCTCTCTGGAAACACCATATATTTT. The chain is built from TRBV6-5 and TRBJ1-3; no reliable D call. Germline CDR1 MNHEY, CDR2 SVGAGI. Trimming removed 4 bases from V and 0 bases from J, with 4 bases in between. The CDR3 extends over 13 amino acids.